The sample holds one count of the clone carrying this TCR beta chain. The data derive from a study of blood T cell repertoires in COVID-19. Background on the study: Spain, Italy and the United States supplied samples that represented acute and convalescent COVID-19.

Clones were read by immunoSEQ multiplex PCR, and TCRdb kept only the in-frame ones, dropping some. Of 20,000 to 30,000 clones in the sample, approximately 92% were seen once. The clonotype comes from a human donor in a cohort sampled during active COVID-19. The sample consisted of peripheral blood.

This CDR3 is CASSLGTSFYEQYF. DNA of the CDR3: TGTGCCAGCAGCTTGGGGACTAGCTTCTACGAGCAGTACTTC. This rearrangement joins TRBV7-8 to TRBJ2-7; 9 bases fit TRBD2. Germline-derived CDR1 and CDR2 are SGHVS and FQNEAQ. V lost 3 bases, J lost 3 bases, and 3 bases stayed unmatched. There are 14 residues in the CDR3.